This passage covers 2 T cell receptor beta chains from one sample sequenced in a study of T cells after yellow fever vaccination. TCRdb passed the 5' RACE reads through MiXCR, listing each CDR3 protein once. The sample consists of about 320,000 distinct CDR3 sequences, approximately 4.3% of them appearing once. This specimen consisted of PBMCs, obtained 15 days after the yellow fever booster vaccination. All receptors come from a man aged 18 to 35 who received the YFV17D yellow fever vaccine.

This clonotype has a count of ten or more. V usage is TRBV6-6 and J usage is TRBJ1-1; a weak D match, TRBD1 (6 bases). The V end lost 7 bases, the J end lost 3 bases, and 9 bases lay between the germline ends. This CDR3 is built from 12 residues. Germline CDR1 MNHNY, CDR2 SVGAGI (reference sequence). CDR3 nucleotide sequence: TGTGCCAGCAAAGGGGGTTACACTGAAGCTTTCTTT. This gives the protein CASKGGYTEAFF.

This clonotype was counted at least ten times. The CDR3 sequence is CASNLGQGNTGELFF. In DNA form, the CDR3 reads TGTGCCAGCAATTTAGGACAGGGGAACACCGGGGAGCTGTTTTTT. The rearrangement joins TRBV6-5 to TRBJ2-2, with 8 bases lining up with TRBD1. Trimming removed 7 bases from V and 1 base from J; junction bases left unmatched: 5. CDR1 and CDR2 from the germline V gene are MNHEY and SVGAGI. The CDR3 extends over 15 amino acids.